This T cell receptor (beta chain) was observed in a study of T cell responses to AZD1222 COVID-19 vaccine. Findings of the study overall: At study baseline, merely five or six AZD1222 recipients were seropositive. Possibly, clonal diversity was underestimated; donors were largely white British and included more females.

The CDR3 contains 13 residues. The V end lost 2 bases, the J end lost 8 bases, and 12 bases lay between the germline ends. A remark on this clone: Its antigen is undetermined.

Only in-frame clones appear in the TCRdb table, and some are missing; sequencing was by immunoSEQ multiplex PCR. The data hold fewer than 85,000 clones, with 89% observed a single time. This chain connects TRBV12-3 or TRBV12-4 to TRBJ1-2; D is possibly TRBD1 (6 bases). The source of this sequence is an adult who received the AZD1222 COVID-19 vaccine. This sample comprised peripheral blood, obtained 28 days after the second AZD1222 dose. The CDR3 DNA reads as TGTGCCAGCAGTTTAAAGGGGACATGGGGCTACACCTTC. This codes for CASSLKGTWGYTF.